What follows describes a single TCR beta chain. What it recognizes is unknown. This sample is drawn from a study of high-grade serous ovarian cancer treatment subgroups. At the level of the study: Samples averaged approximately 15,000 reads and 6,900 or so unique TCR beta rearrangements.

Study-level results: Tumors within one patient showed repertoire similarity of about 0.11 to 0.85.

Tumor tissue was taken before any definitive surgery or chemotherapy was given. Trimming removed 2 bases from V and 4 bases from J, with 11 bases in between. The CDR3 length is 14 residues. CDR1 SGHNT and CDR2 YENEEA come from the germline V gene. Measured with immunoSEQ multiplex PCR; TCRdb has only the in-frame clones, and not every one. The sample holds 3,000 to 3,500 clones; about 80% are singletons and the top ten take about 20%. The TCR was taken from a human donor with high-grade serous ovarian cancer. The material sequenced was tumor tissue. The genes are TRBV11-3 and TRBJ2-5; D possibly corresponds to TRBD2 (6 bases). DNA of the CDR3: TGTGCCAGCAGCTTAAGATGGGAGGCAGAGACCCAGTACTTC. It codes for CASSLRWEAETQYF.